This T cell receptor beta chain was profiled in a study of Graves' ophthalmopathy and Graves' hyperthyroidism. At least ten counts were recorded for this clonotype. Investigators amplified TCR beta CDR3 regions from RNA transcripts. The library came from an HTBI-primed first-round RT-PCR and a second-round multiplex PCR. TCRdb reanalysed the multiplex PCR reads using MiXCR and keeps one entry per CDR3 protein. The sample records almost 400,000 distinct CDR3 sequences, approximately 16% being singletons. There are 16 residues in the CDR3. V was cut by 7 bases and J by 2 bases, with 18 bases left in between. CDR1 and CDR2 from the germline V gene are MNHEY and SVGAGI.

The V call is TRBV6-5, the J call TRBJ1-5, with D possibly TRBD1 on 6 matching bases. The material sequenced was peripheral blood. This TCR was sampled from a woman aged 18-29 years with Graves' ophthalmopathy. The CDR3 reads CASNSWGGAGNQPQHF. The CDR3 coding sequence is TGTGCCAGCAATTCTTGGGGGGGGGCCGGCAATCAGCCCCAGCATTTT.